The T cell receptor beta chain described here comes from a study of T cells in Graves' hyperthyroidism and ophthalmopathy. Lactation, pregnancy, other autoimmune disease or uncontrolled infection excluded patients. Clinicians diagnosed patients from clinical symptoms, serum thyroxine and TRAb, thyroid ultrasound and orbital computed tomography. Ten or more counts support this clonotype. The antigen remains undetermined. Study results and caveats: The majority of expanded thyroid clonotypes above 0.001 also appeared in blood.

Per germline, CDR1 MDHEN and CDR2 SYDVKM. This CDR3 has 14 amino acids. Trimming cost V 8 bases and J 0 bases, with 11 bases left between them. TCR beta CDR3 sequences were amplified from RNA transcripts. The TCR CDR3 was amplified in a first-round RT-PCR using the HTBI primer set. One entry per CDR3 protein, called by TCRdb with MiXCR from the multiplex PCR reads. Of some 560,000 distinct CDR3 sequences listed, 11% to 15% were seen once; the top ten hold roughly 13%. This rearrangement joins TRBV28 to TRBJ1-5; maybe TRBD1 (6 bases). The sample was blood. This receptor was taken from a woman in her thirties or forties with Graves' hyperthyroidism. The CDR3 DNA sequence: TGTGCCAGCCGGGGGGCTTATAGCAATCAGCCCCAGCATTTT. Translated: CASRGAYSNQPQHF.